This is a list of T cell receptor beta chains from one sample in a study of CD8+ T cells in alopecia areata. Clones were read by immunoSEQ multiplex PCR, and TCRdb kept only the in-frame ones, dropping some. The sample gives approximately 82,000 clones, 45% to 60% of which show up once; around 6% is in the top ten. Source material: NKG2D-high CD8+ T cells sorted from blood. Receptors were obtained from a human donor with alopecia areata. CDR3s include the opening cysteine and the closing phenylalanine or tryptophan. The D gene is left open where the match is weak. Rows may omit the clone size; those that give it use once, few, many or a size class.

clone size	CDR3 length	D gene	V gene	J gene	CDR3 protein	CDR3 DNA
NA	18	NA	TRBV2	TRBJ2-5	CASSENGHAGLRGETQYF	TGTGCCAGCAGTGAAAATGGTCACGCGGGACTCCGAGGAGAGACCCAGTACTTC
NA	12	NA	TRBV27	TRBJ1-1	CASSGRRQRAFF	TGTGCCAGCAGCGGTAGGAGACAAAGAGCTTTCTTT
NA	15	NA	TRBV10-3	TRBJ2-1	CAISESGSSYNEQFF	TGTGCCATCAGTGAGTCAGGCAGCTCCTACAATGAGCAGTTCTTC
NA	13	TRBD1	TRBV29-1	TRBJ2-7	CSVGPQGSYEQYF	TGCAGCGTTGGTCCACAGGGGAGCTACGAGCAGTACTTC
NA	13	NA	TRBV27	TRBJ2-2	CASSFPNTGELFF	TGTGCCAGCAGTTTCCCGAACACCGGGGAGCTGTTTTTT
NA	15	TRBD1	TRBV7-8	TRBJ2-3	CASSGTTGILDTQYF	TGTGCCAGCAGCGGAACGACAGGGATTCTAGATACGCAGTATTTT
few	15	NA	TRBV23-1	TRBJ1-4	CASSPISSLDEKLFF	TGCGCCAGCAGTCCAATCTCATCCTTAGACGAAAAACTGTTTTTT
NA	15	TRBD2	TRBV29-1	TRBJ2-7	CSVEVIGRASGEQYF	TGCAGCGTTGAAGTGATCGGGAGGGCCTCTGGGGAGCAGTACTTC
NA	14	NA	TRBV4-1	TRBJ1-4	CASQDTTNKEKLFF	TGCGCCAGTCAGGACACTACCAACAAGGAAAAACTGTTTTTT
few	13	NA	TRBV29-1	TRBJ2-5	CSVHQGPRETQYF	TGCAGCGTACATCAGGGCCCCCGGGAGACCCAGTACTTC
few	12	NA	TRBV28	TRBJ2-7	CASGGASYEQYF	TGTGCCAGCGGAGGGGCCTCCTACGAGCAGTACTTC
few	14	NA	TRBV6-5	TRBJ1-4	CASSPDGQNEKLFF	TGTGCCAGCAGCCCGGATGGACAGAATGAAAAACTGTTTTTT
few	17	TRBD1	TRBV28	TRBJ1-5	CASSIDRDSPSNQPQHF	TGTGCCAGCAGTATAGACAGGGACTCCCCTAGCAATCAGCCCCAGCATTTT
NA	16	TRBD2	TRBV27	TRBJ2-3	CASSQPAGVGPDTQYF	TGTGCCAGCAGCCAACCAGCGGGAGTAGGGCCAGATACGCAGTATTTT
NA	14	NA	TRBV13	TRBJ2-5	CASSLKGPQETQYF	TGTGCCAGCAGCTTAAAGGGACCACAAGAGACCCAGTACTTC
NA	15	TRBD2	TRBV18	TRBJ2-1	CASSPPTSGIYEQFF	TGTGCCAGCTCACCACCGACTAGCGGGATCTATGAGCAGTTCTTC
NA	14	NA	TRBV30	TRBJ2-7	CAWDSRAGLGEQYF	TGTGCCTGGGACTCCCGGGCGGGCCTGGGGGAGCAGTACTTC
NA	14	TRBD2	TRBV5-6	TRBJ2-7	CASSPGLGGYEQYF	TGTGCCAGCAGCCCCGGACTAGGAGGCTACGAGCAGTACTTC
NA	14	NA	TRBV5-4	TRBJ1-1	CASSLGNLNTEAFF	TGTGCCAGCAGCCTAGGAAATTTGAACACTGAAGCTTTCTTT
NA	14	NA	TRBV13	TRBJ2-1	CASSFRVAYNEQFF	TGTGCCAGCAGCTTCCGGGTAGCCTACAATGAGCAGTTCTTC
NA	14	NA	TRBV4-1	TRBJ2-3	CASSPAAAADTQYF	TGCGCCAGCAGCCCCGCGGCGGCGGCAGATACGCAGTATTTT
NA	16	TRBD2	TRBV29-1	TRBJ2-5	CSVDNSGSTGMETQYF	TGCAGCGTTGATAATAGCGGGTCCACCGGAATGGAGACCCAGTACTTC
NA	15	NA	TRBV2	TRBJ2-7	CASSEAGSLLYEQYF	TGTGCCAGCAGTGAAGCGGGCTCCCTCCTCTACGAGCAGTACTTC
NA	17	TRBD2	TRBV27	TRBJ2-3	CASSSTTSGRDTDTQYF	TGTGCCAGCAGTTCCACGACTAGCGGGAGGGACACAGATACGCAGTATTTT
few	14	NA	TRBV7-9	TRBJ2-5	CASSLNAGQETQYF	TGTGCCAGCAGCTTAAACGCAGGGCAAGAGACCCAGTACTTC
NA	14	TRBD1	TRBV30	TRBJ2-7	CAWSAPETGYEQYF	TGTGCCTGGAGCGCCCCCGAGACAGGGTACGAGCAGTACTTC
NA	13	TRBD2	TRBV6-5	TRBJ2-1	CASSRLAGDEQFF	TGTGCCAGCAGTCGACTAGCGGGAGATGAGCAGTTCTTC
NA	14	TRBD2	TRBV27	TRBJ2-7	CASSRGVGGSEQYF	TGTGCCAGCAGCCGTGGGGTAGGCGGGAGTGAGCAGTACTTC
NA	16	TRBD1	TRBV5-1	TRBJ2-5	CASSTTGAGYQETQYF	TGCGCCAGCAGCACCACAGGGGCCGGGTACCAAGAGACCCAGTACTTC
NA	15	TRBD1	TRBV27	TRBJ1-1	CASSSPDRGIAEAFF	TGTGCCAGCAGCTCTCCCGACAGGGGCATCGCTGAAGCTTTCTTT
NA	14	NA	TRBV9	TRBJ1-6	CASSVTGIYSPLHF	TGTGCCAGCAGCGTAACAGGGATTTATTCACCCCTCCACTTT
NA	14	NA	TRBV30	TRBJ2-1	CAWSGNRSYNEQFF	TGTGCCTGGAGTGGGAACAGGTCCTACAATGAGCAGTTCTTC
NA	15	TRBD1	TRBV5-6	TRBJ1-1	CASSSKGQIRTEAFF	TGTGCCAGCAGCTCAAAGGGACAGATACGCACTGAAGCTTTCTTT
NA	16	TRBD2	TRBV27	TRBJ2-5	CASSWGTSGDQETQYF	TGTGCCAGCAGTTGGGGGACTAGCGGAGATCAAGAGACCCAGTACTTC
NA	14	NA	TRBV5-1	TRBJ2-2	CASSPGTDTGELFF	TGCGCCAGCAGCCCCGGGACGGACACCGGGGAGCTGTTTTTT
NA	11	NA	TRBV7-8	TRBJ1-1	CASSLGGQAFF	TGTGCCAGCAGCTTAGGAGGGCAGGCTTTCTTT
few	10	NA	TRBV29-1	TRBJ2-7	CSVLSYEQYF	TGCAGCGTCTTATCTTACGAGCAGTACTTC
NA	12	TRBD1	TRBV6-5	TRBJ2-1	CATTRGRNEQFF	TGTGCTACGACCAGGGGGCGGAATGAGCAGTTCTTC
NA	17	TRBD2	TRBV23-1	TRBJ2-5	CASSPGLLAGVPETQYF	TGCGCCAGCAGTCCAGGCCTACTAGCGGGGGTCCCAGAGACCCAGTACTTC
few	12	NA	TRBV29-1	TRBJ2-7	CSVESPSYEQYF	TGCAGCGTTGAATCCCCGTCCTACGAGCAGTACTTC
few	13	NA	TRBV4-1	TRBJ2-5	CASSQGPQETQYF	TGCGCCAGCAGCCAGGGACCCCAAGAGACCCAGTACTTC
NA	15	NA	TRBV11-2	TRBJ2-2	CASSLVALNTGELFF	TGTGCCAGCAGCTTAGTCGCTCTGAACACCGGGGAGCTGTTTTTT
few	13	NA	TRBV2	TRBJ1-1	CASIYLQGHEAFF	TGTGCCAGCATTTACCTTCAGGGCCATGAAGCTTTCTTT
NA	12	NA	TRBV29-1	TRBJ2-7	CSVPDRSYEQYF	TGCAGCGTTCCGGACAGATCCTACGAGCAGTACTTC
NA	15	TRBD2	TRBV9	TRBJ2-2	CASSAGGSGTGELFF	TGTGCCAGCAGCGCGGGCGGGAGTGGGACCGGGGAGCTGTTTTTT
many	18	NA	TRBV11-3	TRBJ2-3	CASSSYLAGHSNTDTQYF	TGTGCCAGCAGCTCATACCTGGCAGGACATTCCAACACAGATACGCAGTATTTT
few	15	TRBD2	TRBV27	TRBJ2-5	CASSSGTSGGETQYF	TGTGCCAGCAGTTCCGGGACTAGCGGCGGAGAGACCCAGTACTTC
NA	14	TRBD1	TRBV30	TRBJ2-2	CAWETGVGTGELFF	TGTGCCTGGGAGACAGGGGTAGGGACCGGGGAGCTGTTTTTT
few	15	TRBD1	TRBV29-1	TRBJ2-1	CSVVLRDRTNNEQFF	TGCAGCGTGGTGCTTCGGGACAGGACCAACAATGAGCAGTTCTTC
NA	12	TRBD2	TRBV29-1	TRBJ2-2	CSVFSGAGELFF	TGCAGCGTTTTTAGCGGGGCCGGGGAGCTGTTTTTT
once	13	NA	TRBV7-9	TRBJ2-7	CASSSEESYEQYF	TGTGCCAGCAGCTCGGAGGAGTCCTACGAGCAGTACTTC
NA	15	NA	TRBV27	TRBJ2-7	CASSCALEAGYEQYF	TGTGCCAGCAGTTGCGCCTTAGAGGCTGGGTACGAGCAGTACTTC
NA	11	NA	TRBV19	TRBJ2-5	CASRFGETQYF	TGTGCCAGTAGGTTCGGAGAGACCCAGTACTTC
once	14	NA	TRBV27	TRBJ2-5	CASRGRGGQETQYF	TGTGCCAGCCGAGGTAGGGGAGGCCAAGAGACCCAGTACTTC
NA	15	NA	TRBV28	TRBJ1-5	CASSLASGLNQPQHF	TGTGCCAGCAGTTTAGCTTCAGGACTGAATCAGCCCCAGCATTTT
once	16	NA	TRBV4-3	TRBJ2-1	CASSQEARGSYNEQFF	TGCGCCAGCAGCCAAGAGGCTCGAGGCTCCTACAATGAGCAGTTCTTC
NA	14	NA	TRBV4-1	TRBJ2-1	CASSQDWTDNEQFF	TGCGCCAGCAGCCAAGATTGGACAGACAATGAGCAGTTCTTC